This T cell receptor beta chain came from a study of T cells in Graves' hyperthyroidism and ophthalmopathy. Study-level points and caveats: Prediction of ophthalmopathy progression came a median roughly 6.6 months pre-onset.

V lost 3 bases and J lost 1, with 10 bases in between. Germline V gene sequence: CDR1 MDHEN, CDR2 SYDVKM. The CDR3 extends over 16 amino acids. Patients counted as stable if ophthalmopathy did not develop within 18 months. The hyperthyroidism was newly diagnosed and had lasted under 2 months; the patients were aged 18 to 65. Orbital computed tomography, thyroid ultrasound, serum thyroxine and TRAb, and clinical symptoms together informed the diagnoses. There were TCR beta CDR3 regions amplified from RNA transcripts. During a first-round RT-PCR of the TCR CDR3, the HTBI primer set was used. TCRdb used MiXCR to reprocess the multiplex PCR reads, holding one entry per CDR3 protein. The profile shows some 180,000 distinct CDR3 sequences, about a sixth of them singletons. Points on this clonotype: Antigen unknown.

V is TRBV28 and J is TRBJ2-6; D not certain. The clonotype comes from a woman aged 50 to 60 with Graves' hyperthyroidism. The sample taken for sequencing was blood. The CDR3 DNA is TGTGCCAGCAGTTTTCTGATCGGTTCTGGGGCCAACGTCCTGACTTTC. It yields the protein CASSFLIGSGANVLTF.